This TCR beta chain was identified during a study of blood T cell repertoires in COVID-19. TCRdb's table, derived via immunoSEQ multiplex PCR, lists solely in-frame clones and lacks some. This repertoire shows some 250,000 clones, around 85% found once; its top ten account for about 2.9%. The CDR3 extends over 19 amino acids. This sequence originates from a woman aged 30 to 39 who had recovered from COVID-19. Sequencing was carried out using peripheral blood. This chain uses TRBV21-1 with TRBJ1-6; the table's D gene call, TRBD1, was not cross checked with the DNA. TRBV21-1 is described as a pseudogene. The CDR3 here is CASSTGSRDKHPIYSPLHF. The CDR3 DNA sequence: TGTGCCAGCAGCACTGGATCCCGGGACAAGCATCCTATCTATTCACCCCTCCACTTT.